These 24 T cell receptor beta chains were sequenced from one sample in a study of human T cells and chemical hapten exposure. TCRdb used MiXCR to reprocess the RACE reads, holding one entry per CDR3 protein. This repertoire shows 55,000 to 80,000 distinct CDR3 sequences, 9.5% to 11% found once; its top ten account for roughly 2.1%. Regarding time point: patch test 3, about 24 weeks after DPC sensitization. Described treatment: therapeutic diphenylcyclopropenone sensitization with weekly scalp DPC. Source: whole blood, taken in connection with sensitization to the hapten diphenylcyclopropenone (DPC). Receptor source: a woman younger than 45 with alopecia areata. Some clones in this sample may be carry-over from other donors' samples.

This clonotype was seen repeatedly, ten times or more. CDR3 residues: CASSFRQDNTEAFF. CDR3 DNA sequence: TGTGCCAGCAGCTTCCGGCAGGACAACACTGAAGCTTTCTTT. This chain joins TRBV5-4 and TRBJ1-1; D call uncertain. This CDR3 has 14 residues. The germline gives CDR1 SGHNT, CDR2 YYREEE (reference sequence). Trimming shortened V by 2 bases and J by 2 bases, and 10 bases separated the two germline ends.

The sample holds a few counts of this clonotype. The V gene is TRBV30, the J gene TRBJ2-1; possible D gene TRBD2, 6 bases. The CDR3 loop spans 12 amino acids. Germline V gives CDR1 GTSNPN, CDR2 SVGIG (reference sequence). Trimming pared 2 bases from V and 12 bases from J, leaving 14 bases between. The CDR3 region is CAWSPLEGLQFF. The CDR3 bases are TGTGCCTGGAGTCCCCTGGAGGGACTGCAGTTCTTC.

This chain uses TRBV27 with TRBJ2-7; 7 nucleotides match TRBD1. Germline CDR1 is MNHEY and CDR2 is SMNVEV (reference sequence). Trimming cost V 7 bases and J 5 bases; bases outside gene matches: 8. The CDR3 consists of 13 residues. The CDR3 nucleotides are TGTGCCAGCAACCGACAGGGAGTGAACGAGCAGTACTTC. Its protein is CASNRQGVNEQYF.

This clonotype was counted between two and nine times. The chain recombines TRBV4-1 with TRBJ1-1; 7 bases align to TRBD1. J was trimmed by 4 bases and V by 4 bases; bases with no gene match: 9. Germline CDR1 MGHRA, CDR2 YSYEKL. This CDR3 is built from 15 residues. The CDR3 sequence is CASSRGTAQLTEAFF. Written as DNA, the CDR3 is TGCGCCAGCAGCCGCGGGACAGCACAGCTCACTGAAGCTTTCTTT.

This clonotype was seen ten or more times. The chain joins TRBV20-1 to TRBJ1-1; D perhaps matches TRBD1 (5 bases). The CDR3 extends over 14 amino acids. Trimming pared 3 bases from V and 4 bases from J, leaving 15 bases between. Germline lookup yields CDR1 DFQATT and CDR2 SNEGSKA (reference sequence). The CDR3 DNA reads as TGCAGTGCTAGTATCGGGGGATCGGGCACTGAAGCTTTCTTT. Translating it yields CSASIGGSGTEAFF.

The chain couples TRBV9 to TRBJ1-3; D may be TRBD1 (6 bases). Germline V CDR1 and CDR2: SGDLS, YYNGEE. This CDR3 is 17 amino acids long. Trimming took 0 bases from V and 0 from J, leaving 13 bases between them. The CDR3 DNA follows: TGTGCCAGCAGCGTAGCTACGACAGGCGTCTCTGGAAACACCATATATTTT. Protein sequence: CASSVATTGVSGNTIYF.

This clonotype was found many times. V gene TRBV7-6 combines with J gene TRBJ1-5; no clear D. The CDR3 sequence is 14 residues long. Trimming took off 5 bases at V and 1 base at J, with 9 bases between the two ends. Germline V CDR1 and CDR2: SGHVS, FNYEAQ. The CDR3 bases are TGTGCCAGCAGCCAGGACGGAAGCAATCAGCCCCAGCATTTT. This codes for CASSQDGSNQPQHF. Variable domain in full (rest from reference TRBV7-6 and TRBJ1-5): GAGVSQSPRYKVTKRGQDVALRCDPISGHVSLYWYRQALGQGPEFLTYFNYEAQQDKSGLPNDRFSAERPEGSISTLTIQRTEQRDSAMYRCASSQDGSNQPQHFGDGTRLSIL.

This clonotype was recorded only once. The V and J genes are TRBV29-1 and TRBJ2-5, with TRBD1 matching 9 bases. The CDR3 consists of 14 residues. V lost 5 bases to trimming and J lost 8 bases; unmatched junction nucleotides: 12. The germline CDR1 and CDR2 sequences are SQVTM and ANQGSEA. The CDR3 here is CSVKVDRGMGTQYF. The CDR3 bases are TGCAGCGTTAAGGTGGACAGGGGAATGGGAACCCAGTACTTC.

This clonotype was counted many times. The chain joins TRBV6-2 or TRBV6-3 to TRBJ2-1; 7 bases are shared with TRBD2. V dropped 10 bases and J dropped 2; count of bases not matched to a gene: 8. CDR3 size: 14 residues. The germline gives CDR1 MNHEY, CDR2 SVGEGT. The CDR3: CAIRRGGTYNEQFF. The CDR3 bases are TGTGCCATCCGCCGCGGGGGTACCTACAATGAGCAGTTCTTC.

There are a few counts of this clonotype. The V call is TRBV20-1, the J call TRBJ2-7; 10 positions agree with TRBD2. Trimming at V came to 0 bases and at J to 1 base, leaving 3 bases not matched to a gene. Germline CDR1 is DFQATT and CDR2 is SNEGSKA (reference sequence). The CDR3 runs to 15 residues. CDR3 loop: CSAREGTSASYEQYF. The DNA of the CDR3 is TGCAGTGCTAGAGAGGGGACTAGCGCATCCTACGAGCAGTACTTC.

This clonotype was counted at least ten times. The chain couples TRBV19 to TRBJ1-1, with D uncertain. Trimming removed 5 bases at V and 1 base at J, with 5 bases between. The CDR3 length is 12 residues. Germline CDR1 is LNHDA and CDR2 is SQIVND (reference sequence). CDR3 residues: CASSEGNTEAFF. CDR3 bases: TGTGCCAGTAGTGAGGGGAACACTGAAGCTTTCTTT.

DNA for the CDR3: TGTGCCAGCAGTTTTCAGGGGACAGAGACCCAGTACTTC. This codes for CASSFQGTETQYF. This sequence joins TRBV27 and TRBJ2-5, with a weak D call TRBD1 (6 bases). The CDR3 spans 13 residues. The germline V and J ends were trimmed by 3 bases and 4 bases, with 9 bases remaining between them. Germline V gene sequence: CDR1 MNHEY, CDR2 SMNVEV (reference sequence).

This clonotype showed up many times. The genes are TRBV4-2 and TRBJ2-7; 12 bases fit TRBD2. The trim removed 0 bases at V and 4 bases at J, leaving 1 base unmatched. This CDR3 has 15 amino acids. Germline V gene lookup returns CDR1 LGHNA and CDR2 YNFKEQ. The CDR3 here is CASSQETSGGYEQYF. In DNA form, the CDR3 reads TGTGCCAGCAGCCAAGAGACTAGCGGGGGTTACGAGCAGTACTTC.

This clonotype was observed at least ten times. This chain connects TRBV5-1 to TRBJ1-1; D may be TRBD1 (5 bases). Germline V gene lookup returns CDR1 SGHRS and CDR2 YFSETQ. The CDR3 is made up of 12 amino acids. V was cut by 2 bases and J by 4 bases, with 6 bases left in between. The CDR3 loop reads CASSLTGTEAFF. DNA for the CDR3: TGCGCCAGCAGCTTAACAGGCACTGAAGCTTTCTTT. Full variable domain (remainder filled in from reference TRBV5-1 and TRBJ1-1): KAGVTQTPRYLIKTRGQQVTLSCSPISGHRSVSWYQQTPGQGLQFLFEYFSETQRNKGNFPGRFSGRQFSNSRSEMNVSTLELGDSALYLCASSLTGTEAFFGQGTRLTVV.

The table lists this clonotype with a few counts. J is TRBJ2-4 and V is TRBV28; perhaps TRBD1 as D (6 bases). The CDR3 covers 17 residues. Germline V gene data show CDR1 as MDHEN and CDR2 as SYDVKM. V was clipped by 2 bases and J by 1 base, with 15 bases between them. The CDR3 region has the DNA TGTGCCAGCAGTTTACCTACAGGGTTAGGGGCCAAAAACATTCAGTACTTC. This codes for CASSLPTGLGAKNIQYF.

V gene TRBV18 combines with J gene TRBJ2-5; no definite D call. V was clipped by 1 base and J by 1 base, with 7 bases between them. CDR1 is KGHSH and CDR2 is LQKENI in the germline V gene. This CDR3 has 14 amino acids. CDR3 protein: CASSPRAGQETQYF. As DNA, the CDR3 is TGTGCCAGCTCACCACGGGCAGGCCAAGAGACCCAGTACTTC.

J is TRBJ2-5 and V is TRBV3-1, with 7 bases that match TRBD2. The CDR3 runs to 14 residues. J was trimmed by 6 bases and V by 5 bases; bases with no gene match: 9. Germline V CDR1 and CDR2: LGHDT, YNNKEL (reference sequence). The CDR3 DNA sequence: TGTGCCAGCAGCTCCCCGGGACTAAGGAAGACCCAGTACTTC. This sequence encodes CASSSPGLRKTQYF.

V and J are TRBV4-3 and TRBJ1-2; D remains ambiguous. From germline, CDR1 is LGHNA and CDR2 YSLEER. The CDR3 loop spans 13 amino acids. The ends were cut back, 0 bases at V and 2 bases at J, with 4 bases in the middle. CDR3 nucleotides: TGCGCCAGCAGCCAAGAGGGGAACTATGGCTACACCTTC. The encoded protein is CASSQEGNYGYTF.

This clonotype was counted many times. This chain links TRBV7-3 with TRBJ2-3; D may match TRBD1 or TRBD2 (5 bases each). V lost 5 bases and J lost 4, with 13 bases in between. The CDR3 spans 14 residues. Per germline, CDR1 SGHTA and CDR2 FQGTGA. DNA of the CDR3: TGTGCCAGCAGCGATGGGACCGGAGCAGATACGCAGTATTTT. Residues: CASSDGTGADTQYF.

This clonotype has only a few counts. The rearrangement uses TRBV4-3 and TRBJ2-7; 8 bases fit TRBD2. Per the germline V gene, CDR1 is LGHNA and CDR2 is YSLEER. CDR3 length: 16 residues. V shed 1 base, J shed 6 bases, and the junction held 11 bases outside the gene matches. The CDR3: CASSQAIGGLGLEQYF. CDR3 sequence (DNA): TGCGCCAGCAGCCAAGCTATAGGGGGACTAGGTCTCGAGCAGTACTTC.

This clonotype turned up a few times. CDR3 DNA sequence: TGTGCCAGCAGCCCCACTAGTTTCGATGAGCAGTTCTTC. Its translation: CASSPTSFDEQFF. This rearrangement joins TRBV9 to TRBJ2-1; possibly TRBD2 for D (5 bases). This CDR3 is 13 amino acids long. Trimming took off 4 bases at V and 8 bases at J, with 13 bases between the two ends. Germline V gene lookup returns CDR1 SGDLS and CDR2 YYNGEE.

Many counts were recorded for this clonotype. CDR3 residues: CSARDPYFGRAGTGELFF. Written as DNA, the CDR3 is TGCAGTGCTAGAGACCCCTACTTTGGGAGGGCCGGGACCGGGGAGCTGTTTTTT. The rearrangement uses TRBV20-1 and TRBJ2-2; 7 positions agree with TRBD2. Germline V CDR1 and CDR2: DFQATT, SNEGSKA (reference sequence). With 0 bases clipped from V and 5 bases from J, the junction kept 15 bases outside the gene matches. The CDR3 contains 18 residues.

The V gene is TRBV7-9, the J gene TRBJ2-3, with D perhaps matching TRBD1 (5 bases). Trimming removed 5 bases from V and 7 bases from J, with 16 bases in between. The germline V gene has CDR1 SEHNR and CDR2 FQNEAQ (reference sequence). This CDR3 comprises 14 residues. The CDR3 bases are TGTGCCAGCAGCCCTCGTTCTCAGGGCCATACGCAGTATTTT. Residues: CASSPRSQGHTQYF. Complete variable domain (other parts from reference TRBV7-9 and TRBJ2-3): DTGVSQNPRHKITKRGQNVTFRCDPISEHNRLYWYRQTLGQGPEFLTYFQNEAQLEKSRLLSDRFSAERPKGSFSTLEIQRTEQGDSAMYLCASSPRSQGHTQYFGPGTRLTVL.

A few counts support this clonotype. The gene calls are TRBV19 and TRBJ2-7; 8 bases line up with TRBD1. Germline V gene sequence: CDR1 LNHDA, CDR2 SQIVND (reference sequence). The length of the CDR3 is 13 residues. The junction had 10 bases not matched to a gene; V was cut back by 10 bases and J by 5 bases. This CDR3 reads CATSPTGANEQYF. DNA of the CDR3: TGTGCCACAAGCCCGACAGGGGCCAACGAGCAGTACTTC.